The 19 T cell receptor beta chains below were found in one sample sequenced in a study of T cell responses to AZD1222 COVID-19 vaccine. Using immunoSEQ multiplex PCR, the repertoire was profiled, and TCRdb retains in-frame clones only, with some absent. Of just under 150,000 clones listed, more than 70% were seen once; the top ten hold approximately 5%. The sequencing used peripheral blood, collected 28 days after the second AZD1222 dose. The receptors stem from an adult who received the AZD1222 COVID-19 vaccine.

The V gene is TRBV5-5, the J gene TRBJ2-7, with 9 bases fitting TRBD1. The CDR3 spans 14 residues. The germline V gene has CDR1 SGHKS and CDR2 YYEKEE (reference sequence). The trim removed 3 bases at V and 0 bases at J, leaving 1 base unmatched. The CDR3 loop is CASSWGQGSYEQYF. DNA for the CDR3: TGTGCCAGCAGCTGGGGACAGGGCTCCTACGAGCAGTACTTC.

The chain links TRBV5-4 to TRBJ1-2; D not certain. Looked up from germline, CDR1 is SGHNT and CDR2 is YYREEE (reference sequence). The CDR3 totals 14 residues. Trimming pared 0 bases from V and 2 bases from J, leaving 8 bases between. The CDR3: CASSLVGGNYGYTF. In DNA, the CDR3 is TGTGCCAGCAGCTTGGTAGGTGGCAACTATGGCTACACCTTC.

V is TRBV27 and J is TRBJ2-3; D might be TRBD1 or TRBD2, each matching 6 bases. The V end was cut by 5 bases, the J end by 7 bases, with 16 bases between. Germline CDR1 MNHEY, CDR2 SMNVEV (reference sequence). This CDR3 is 14 amino acids long. The CDR3 spells CASSPWGAGNTQYF. In nucleotides, the CDR3 is TGTGCCAGCAGTCCCTGGGGGGCTGGGAATACGCAGTATTTT.

The rearrangement joins TRBV19 to TRBJ1-6, with D tentatively TRBD1 (5 bases). CDR1 and CDR2 (germline): LNHDA, SQIVND (reference sequence). With 6 bases removed from V and 7 bases from J, the gap between germline ends came to 16 bases. This CDR3 comprises 15 residues. In DNA, the CDR3 is TGTGCCAGTAGGCGGACAAGCCAGGAGAATTCACCCCTCCACTTT. This translates into CASRRTSQENSPLHF.

Details on this clone: Other DNA sequences in this specimen translate into the identical CDR3. This chain links TRBV6-1 with TRBJ2-7; the D is unclear. From germline, CDR1 is MNHNS and CDR2 SASEGT. The CDR3 runs 12 residues. V lost 1 base and J lost 4, with 5 bases in between. CDR3 DNA sequence: TGTGCCAGCAGTGAAGGGGTGTACGAGCAGTACTTC. Translating it yields CASSEGVYEQYF.

The chain combines TRBV2 with TRBJ2-3; TRBD2 matches 12 bases. Germline loops: CDR1 SNHLY, CDR2 FYNNEI. V was pared by 6 bases and J by 1 base, with 5 bases of the junction left unmatched. This CDR3 has 16 residues. The CDR3 spells CASSARTSGGTDTQYF. The CDR3 DNA follows: TGTGCCAGCAGCGCCCGGACTAGCGGGGGCACAGATACGCAGTATTTT.

This chain links TRBV9 with TRBJ2-1, with unresolved D. Deletions cut 4 bases from V and 5 bases from J, with 4 bases between. Per the germline V gene, CDR1 is SGDLS and CDR2 is YYNGEE. CDR3 length equals 11 residues. CDR3 in amino acids: CASSPHNEQFF. DNA for the CDR3: TGTGCCAGCAGCCCTCACAATGAGCAGTTCTTC.

CDR3 protein: CASGQVTSTQYF. The CDR3 DNA reads as TGTGCCAGCGGACAGGTCACGTCAACGCAGTACTTC. The V gene is TRBV28, the J gene TRBJ2-7, with TRBD1 identical over 7 bases. Germline V gene data show CDR1 as MDHEN and CDR2 as SYDVKM. V trimming: 8 bases; J trimming: 9 bases; junction bases outside the gene matches: 10. CDR3 length: 12 amino acids.

The chain recombines TRBV7-6 with TRBJ2-1, with a weak D call TRBD1 (5 bases). Trimming cost V 3 bases and J 2 bases, with 11 bases left between them. The CDR3 loop spans 15 amino acids. CDR1 is SGHVS and CDR2 is FNYEAQ in the germline V gene. The CDR3: CASSFTLQAYNEQFF. CDR3 coding DNA: TGTGCCAGCAGCTTTACGTTACAGGCCTACAATGAGCAGTTCTTC.

This chain connects TRBV7-9 to TRBJ1-2; TRBD1 agrees at 7 bases. The CDR3 has 12 amino acids. CDR1 and CDR2 (germline): SEHNR, FQNEAQ (reference sequence). V was clipped by 5 bases and J by 5 bases; unmatched bases: 2. The CDR3 is CASSPGQYGYTF. The CDR3 DNA reads TGTGCCAGCAGCCCGGGACAGTATGGCTACACCTTC.

This sequence joins TRBV28 and TRBJ1-2; D unresolved. V gave up 2 bases and J gave up 5 bases, with 9 bases separating them. There are 13 residues in the CDR3. Germline V gene sequence: CDR1 MDHEN, CDR2 SYDVKM. The CDR3 DNA follows: TGTGCCAGCAGTTTAGTAGGGTTTTATGGCTACACCTTC. The encoded protein is CASSLVGFYGYTF.

With regard to this clone: Other DNA sequences in this sample translate to the same CDR3. V usage is TRBV6-5 and J usage is TRBJ2-2; D is perhaps TRBD1 (6 bases). Trimming took off 7 bases at V and 1 base at J, with 7 bases between the two ends. The CDR3 is 13 amino acids. Germline lookup yields CDR1 MNHEY and CDR2 SVGAGI. The CDR3 nucleotides read TGTGCCAGCACGGACAGGAACACCGGGGAGCTGTTTTTT. Its translation is CASTDRNTGELFF.

This rearrangement joins TRBV27 to TRBJ1-1; no firm D call. CDR1 and CDR2 (germline): MNHEY, SMNVEV (reference sequence). This CDR3 region has 12 residues. Trimming shortened V by 5 bases and J by 9 bases, and 13 bases separated the two germline ends. This chain's CDR3 is CASSPYSGKAFF. The CDR3 DNA reads as TGTGCCAGCAGTCCCTACTCCGGGAAAGCTTTCTTT.

In this sample, this clone turned up once. This sequence joins TRBV7-2 and TRBJ2-5; D may be TRBD1 or TRBD2 (6 bases each). The CDR3 runs 16 residues. V was clipped by 1 base and J by 5 bases, with 17 bases between them. The germline gives CDR1 SGHTA, CDR2 FQGNSA. The CDR3, as DNA: TGTGCCAGCAGCTTAGTAACTCTCCGGGGGCGGGAGACCCAGTACTTC. This encodes CASSLVTLRGRETQYF.

V usage is TRBV4-1 and J usage is TRBJ2-7; D may be TRBD1 (6 bases). CDR1 and CDR2 (germline): MGHRA, YSYEKL. V lost 2 bases and J 3 bases, leaving 11 bases between the germline ends. The CDR3 has 14 amino acids. CDR3: CASSQKDRYYEQYF. The DNA for the CDR3 is TGCGCCAGCAGCCAAAAAGACAGGTACTACGAGCAGTACTTC.

The chain carries TRBV6-5 and TRBJ2-2, with D perhaps matching TRBD1 (5 bases). V was pared by 2 bases and J by 6 bases, with 10 bases between. This CDR3 spans 14 amino acids. Germline CDR1 reads MNHEY; CDR2 reads SVGAGI. CDR3 bases: TGTGCCAGCAGTTACCTGCAGGGTTCCGGGGAGCTGTTTTTT. Translation: CASSYLQGSGELFF.

The J gene is TRBJ1-5, the V gene TRBV27, with a possible D match to TRBD1 (5 bases). The CDR3 consists of 13 residues. Looked up from germline, CDR1 is MNHEY and CDR2 is SMNVEV (reference sequence). Trimming pared 2 bases from V and 5 bases from J, leaving 7 bases between. DNA for the CDR3: TGTGCCAGCAGTTTAAACAGGTATCAGCCCCAGCATTTT. This translates into CASSLNRYQPQHF.

This clone appeared a few times. The CDR3 DNA sequence: TGTGCCAGCAGCCCGAGGGGCCTAGCGGGGGGGCCCAAGCCCCAGTACTTC. Translating it yields CASSPRGLAGGPKPQYF. V gene TRBV3-1 (or the pseudogene TRBV3-2) combines with J gene TRBJ2-5; 12 nucleotides line up with TRBD2. V gave up 4 bases and J gave up 9 bases; unmatched junction bases: 15. Germline V gene lookup returns CDR1 LGHDT and CDR2 YNNKEL (reference sequence). The CDR3 runs 17 residues.

This rearrangement joins TRBV6-5 to TRBJ2-6; the D gene is possibly TRBD2 (6 bases). The ends were cut back, 6 bases at V and 1 base at J, with 7 bases in the middle. The CDR3 length is 14 residues. Looked up from germline, CDR1 is MNHEY and CDR2 is SVGAGI. The CDR3 is CASSAGSGANVLTF. CDR3 DNA: TGTGCCAGCAGCGCGGGATCTGGGGCCAACGTCCTGACTTTC.